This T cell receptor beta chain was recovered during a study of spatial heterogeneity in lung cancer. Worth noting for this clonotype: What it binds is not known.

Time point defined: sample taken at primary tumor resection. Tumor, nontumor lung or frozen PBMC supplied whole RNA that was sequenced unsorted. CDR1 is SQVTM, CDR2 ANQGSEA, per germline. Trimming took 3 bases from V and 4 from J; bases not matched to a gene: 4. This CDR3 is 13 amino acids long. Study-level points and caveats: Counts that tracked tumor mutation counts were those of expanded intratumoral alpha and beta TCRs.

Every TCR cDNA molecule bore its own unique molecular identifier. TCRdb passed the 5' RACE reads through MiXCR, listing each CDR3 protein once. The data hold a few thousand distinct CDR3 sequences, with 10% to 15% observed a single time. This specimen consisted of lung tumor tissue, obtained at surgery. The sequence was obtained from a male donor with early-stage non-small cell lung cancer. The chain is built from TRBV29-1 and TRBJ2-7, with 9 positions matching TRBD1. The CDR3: CSVEGTGWYEQYF. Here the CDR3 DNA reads TGCAGCGTTGAGGGGACAGGGTGGTACGAGCAGTACTTC.